One sample yielded the 31 T cell receptor beta chains listed below, sequenced in a study of cytomegalovirus exposure and HLA in healthy donors. Some clones are missing from TCRdb's copy, which holds only in-frame ones; the method was immunoSEQ multiplex PCR. The sample comprises roughly 71,000 clones, less than 95% of which are singletons, and 0.55% to 0.65% rests with the top ten. Material for sequencing was PBMCs. Receptor source: a woman under 30 in good health and CMV-seronegative.

The V call is TRBV5-5, the J call TRBJ1-6, with D possibly being TRBD1 (6 bases). Germline V lookup: CDR1 SGHKS, CDR2 YYEKEE (reference sequence). V was clipped by 2 bases and J by 9 bases, with 12 bases between them. CDR3 length equals 14 residues. In nucleotides, the CDR3 is TGTGCCAGCAGCTTCCAAACAGGGAGTTCACCCCTCCACTTT. It yields the protein CASSFQTGSSPLHF.

V is TRBV4-1 and J is TRBJ1-2, with D unclear. Per germline, CDR1 MGHRA and CDR2 YSYEKL. Deletions cut 1 base from V and 2 bases from J, with 14 bases between. CDR3 size: 16 residues. The CDR3 protein is CASSQALRGKNYGYTF. The CDR3 nucleotides read TGCGCCAGCAGCCAAGCCCTGAGAGGGAAGAACTATGGCTACACCTTC.

The chain joins TRBV2 to TRBJ2-1; 11 nucleotides match TRBD1. Per germline, CDR1 SNHLY and CDR2 FYNNEI. The CDR3 length is 14 residues. J lost 4 bases, V lost 7 bases, and 3 bases had no gene match. The CDR3 DNA sequence: TGTGCCAGCAAACGGGACAGGGGGTACAATGAGCAGTTCTTC. Its protein is CASKRDRGYNEQFF. Full variable domain (rest looked up from reference TRBV2 and TRBJ2-1): EPEVTQTPSHQVTQMGQEVILRCVPISNHLYFYWYRQILGQKVEFLVSFYNNEISEKSEIFDDQFSVERPDGSNFTLKIRSTKLEDSAMYFCASKRDRGYNEQFFGPGTRLTVL.

The DNA for the CDR3 is TGTGCCAGCTTTTGGACCGGGACAGAGAACACTGAAGCTTTCTTT. Translated: CASFWTGTENTEAFF. The chain is built from TRBV19 and TRBJ1-1; TRBD1 aligns across 7 bases. Germline V gene data show CDR1 as LNHDA and CDR2 as SQIVND (reference sequence). Losses at the gene ends were 9 bases for V and 1 base for J; bases not matched to a gene: 11. The CDR3 totals 15 residues. Full variable domain (remainder filled in from reference TRBV19 and TRBJ1-1): DGGITQSPKYLFRKEGQNVTLSCEQNLNHDAMYWYRQDPGQGLRLIYYSQIVNDFQKGDIAEGYSVSREKKESFPLTVTSAQKNPTAFYLCASFWTGTENTEAFFGQGTRLTVV.

This chain connects TRBV2 to TRBJ2-3; 9 bases agree with TRBD2. J gave up 4 bases and V 6 bases, and 8 bases lay outside the gene matches. CDR1 and CDR2 from the germline V gene are SNHLY and FYNNEI. The CDR3 extends over 15 amino acids. CDR3 amino acids: CASRFRGGAADTQYF. Written as DNA, the CDR3 is TGTGCCAGCAGATTCCGCGGGGGGGCGGCAGATACGCAGTATTTT.

A single count supports this clone. This chain connects TRBV9 to TRBJ2-1, with 10 bases matching TRBD2. CDR1 is SGDLS, CDR2 YYNGEE, per germline. V dropped 3 bases and J dropped 6; count of bases not matched to a gene: 6. The CDR3 consists of 15 residues. In DNA form, the CDR3 reads TGTGCCAGCAGCGCCACAGCGGGGGGGCTCAATGAGCAGTTCTTC. Translation gives CASSATAGGLNEQFF.

The V call is TRBV6-5, the J call TRBJ1-1; D uncertain. Germline CDR1 and CDR2: MNHEY and SVGAGI. The CDR3 extends over 14 amino acids. V dropped 5 bases and J dropped 2 bases, with 12 bases sitting between them. CDR3 region: CASSDRHLNTEAFF. The CDR3 coding sequence is TGTGCCAGCAGTGACCGACACCTAAACACTGAAGCTTTCTTT.

The rearrangement uses TRBV9 and TRBJ2-2, with D perhaps TRBD1 (6 bases). The V end was cut by 4 bases, the J end by 9 bases, with 25 bases between. There are 17 residues in the CDR3. The germline gives CDR1 SGDLS, CDR2 YYNGEE. CDR3 residues: CASSPPHGQGRLRELFF. Here the CDR3 DNA reads TGTGCCAGCAGCCCCCCCCATGGGCAGGGGCGGCTTCGGGAGCTGTTTTTT.

V and J are TRBV10-3 and TRBJ1-1, with D hard to call. The V gene lost 2 bases and the J gene lost 1 base, with 14 bases spanning the gap. This CDR3 has 16 residues. Germline CDR1 reads ENHRY; CDR2 reads SYGVKD. Here the CDR3 reads CAISERPPGSNTEAFF. CDR3 in DNA: TGTGCCATCAGTGAGCGACCACCCGGGTCGAACACTGAAGCTTTCTTT.

This sequence joins TRBV28 and TRBJ1-4; D not certain. The V gene's germline CDR1 is MDHEN and CDR2 SYDVKM. The CDR3 consists of 14 residues. V gave up 6 bases and J gave up 0 bases, with 8 bases separating them. The CDR3: CASSSFATNEKLFF. DNA of the CDR3: TGTGCCAGCAGCTCTTTTGCAACTAATGAAAAACTGTTTTTT.

The chain joins TRBV10-3 to TRBJ2-2; possibly TRBD1 for D (6 bases). The CDR3 has 15 residues. With 8 bases removed from V and 7 bases from J, the gap between germline ends came to 20 bases. The germline V gene encodes CDR1 ENHRY and CDR2 SYGVKD. The CDR3 spells CAISEGSKQGGELFF. DNA for the CDR3: TGTGCCATCTCCGAGGGGTCGAAACAGGGCGGGGAGCTGTTTTTT.

This clone was observed once. The rearrangement joins TRBV4-1 to TRBJ1-5; possibly TRBD1 for D (6 bases). The CDR3 spans 15 residues. Germline CDR1 and CDR2: MGHRA and YSYEKL. Trimming took off 4 bases at V and 3 bases at J, with 13 bases between the two ends. CDR3: CASSRQDSLNQPQHF. The CDR3 coding sequence is TGCGCCAGCAGCCGACAGGACAGCCTCAATCAGCCCCAGCATTTT.

The chain carries TRBV9 and TRBJ1-6; 7 bases are shared with TRBD1. Germline V CDR1 and CDR2: SGDLS, YYNGEE. J lost 2 bases, V lost 4 bases, and 9 bases had no gene match. The CDR3 contains 17 residues. Here the CDR3 reads CASSRDSRGTYNSPLHF. In nucleotides, the CDR3 is TGTGCCAGCAGCCGGGACAGCAGAGGGACCTATAATTCACCCCTCCACTTT.

This sequence joins TRBV7-9 and TRBJ1-2; a weak D match, TRBD1 (6 bases). CDR3 length: 13 amino acids. The V gene lost 5 bases and the J gene lost 6 bases, with 13 bases spanning the gap. Germline-derived CDR1 and CDR2 are SEHNR and FQNEAQ (reference sequence). CDR3 sequence (DNA): TGTGCCAGCAGCGTGGGGACATCTAATGGCTACACCTTC. This gives the protein CASSVGTSNGYTF.

V is TRBV14 and J is TRBJ1-4; D is perhaps TRBD1 (6 bases). The V and J ends lost 2 bases and 7 bases respectively, with 11 bases between them. The CDR3 extends over 14 amino acids. Germline CDR1 is SGHDN and CDR2 is FVKESK. The CDR3 sequence: CASSQNRVGEKLFF. Here the CDR3 DNA reads TGTGCCAGCAGCCAAAACAGGGTTGGTGAAAAACTGTTTTTT.

V gene TRBV6-5 combines with J gene TRBJ1-5; D is undetermined. This CDR3 spans 14 amino acids. Trimming pared 4 bases from V and 0 bases from J, leaving 7 bases between. CDR1 is MNHEY and CDR2 is SVGAGI in the germline V gene. The CDR3 DNA follows: TGTGCCAGCAGTTCCTATTATAGCAATCAGCCCCAGCATTTT. Its translation: CASSSYYSNQPQHF.

The chain uses TRBV28 and TRBJ1-5; possibly TRBD1 for D (5 bases). This CDR3 is built from 17 residues. Germline CDR1 is MDHEN and CDR2 is SYDVKM. Trimming took 2 bases from V and 1 from J, leaving 15 bases between them. The CDR3 reads CASSLRGYQGSNQPQHF. CDR3 DNA: TGTGCCAGCAGTTTAAGGGGCTACCAGGGAAGCAATCAGCCCCAGCATTTT.

CDR3 nucleotides: TGCGCCAGCAGCCAAGATCCAGACGGGGGGAGCGGGAAAGCTTTCTTT. This gives the protein CASSQDPDGGSGKAFF. This chain uses TRBV4-3 with TRBJ1-1; D perhaps matches TRBD1 (5 bases). Looked up from germline, CDR1 is LGHNA and CDR2 is YSLEER. The V gene lost 0 bases and the J gene lost 9 bases, with 20 bases spanning the gap. The CDR3 has 16 residues.

The chain couples TRBV30 to TRBJ2-7; tentatively, D is TRBD2 (6 bases). This CDR3 has 14 amino acids. The germline CDR1 and CDR2 sequences are GTSNPN and SVGIG (reference sequence). V was pared by 4 bases and J by 4 bases, with 17 bases between. The DNA of the CDR3 is TGTGCCTGGACTAGGCGGGGTTCAATATACGAGCAGTACTTC. Translated: CAWTRRGSIYEQYF. The full variable domain, its missing parts supplied by reference TRBV30 and TRBJ2-7, is SQTIHQWPATLVQPVGSPLSLECTVEGTSNPNLYWYRQAAGRGLQLLFYSVGIGQISSEVPQNLSASRPQDRQFILSSKKLLLSDSGFYLCAWTRRGSIYEQYFGPGTRLTVT.

V usage is TRBV19 and J usage is TRBJ1-5, with 9 nucleotides matching TRBD1. CDR1 and CDR2 from the germline V gene are LNHDA and SQIVND (reference sequence). The J segment lost 0 bases and the V segment lost 7 bases, leaving 4 bases of the junction unmatched. The CDR3 has 15 residues. The CDR3 here is CASTKQGASNQPQHF. In DNA, the CDR3 is TGTGCCAGTACCAAACAGGGGGCTAGCAATCAGCCCCAGCATTTT. The full variable domain, with the rest looked up from reference TRBV19 and TRBJ1-5, is DGGITQSPKYLFRKEGQNVTLSCEQNLNHDAMYWYRQDPGQGLRLIYYSQIVNDFQKGDIAEGYSVSREKKESFPLTVTSAQKNPTAFYLCASTKQGASNQPQHFGDGTRLSIL.

This chain links TRBV5-1 with TRBJ1-1; D unclear. This CDR3 has 13 amino acids. The germline V gene has CDR1 SGHRS and CDR2 YFSETQ. V was trimmed by 3 bases and J by 0 bases, leaving 6 bases between them. The CDR3 reads CASSSGLNTEAFF. CDR3 nucleotides: TGCGCCAGCAGCTCGGGGTTGAACACTGAAGCTTTCTTT.

The gene calls are TRBV5-4 and TRBJ2-3; 9 bases are a match to TRBD1. Germline trimming cut 9 bases from V and 3 bases from J; bases unmatched to any gene: 5. CDR3 length: 13 residues. Germline loops: CDR1 SGHNT, CDR2 YYREEE (reference sequence). CDR3 in DNA: TGTGCCATCAACAGGGGGCAAACAGATACGCAGTATTTT. Translation gives CAINRGQTDTQYF.

The chain joins TRBV9 to TRBJ2-1; 11 bases match TRBD2. The germline CDR1 and CDR2 sequences are SGDLS and YYNGEE. V trimming: 3 bases; J trimming: 9 bases; junction bases outside the gene matches: 14. There are 17 residues in the CDR3. The CDR3 region is CASSATSRVAGGLEQFF. Written as DNA, the CDR3 is TGTGCCAGCAGCGCCACTTCTCGGGTAGCGGGGGGGCTTGAGCAGTTCTTC.

This rearrangement joins TRBV30 to TRBJ2-4; D may be TRBD2 (6 bases). The CDR3 consists of 12 residues. Germline V CDR1 and CDR2: GTSNPN, SVGIG (reference sequence). V was pared by 2 bases and J by 13 bases, with 15 bases between. The CDR3 DNA sequence: TGTGCCTGGAGTCCCGGGGTGGGACTCCAGTACTTC. It encodes CAWSPGVGLQYF.

J is TRBJ2-7 and V is TRBV7-3; 9 bases agree with TRBD2. The junction had 7 bases not matched to a gene; V was cut back by 6 bases and J by 4 bases. CDR1 is SGHTA, CDR2 FQGTGA, per germline. This CDR3 comprises 14 residues. CDR3 sequence (DNA): TGTGCCAGCAGGTCGCCTAGCGGGGTTTACGAGCAGTACTTC. Amino acids: CASRSPSGVYEQYF.

The chain carries TRBV7-9 and TRBJ2-1; D perhaps matches TRBD1 (5 bases). V lost 7 bases to trimming and J lost 4 bases, with 17 bases between them. In germline, CDR1 is SEHNR, CDR2 FQNEAQ (reference sequence). The CDR3 contains 15 residues. CDR3 region: CASTTQGFGYNEQFF. CDR3 bases: TGTGCCAGCACCACCCAGGGTTTCGGGTACAATGAGCAGTTCTTC. Drawing the rest from reference TRBV7-9 and TRBJ2-1, the complete variable domain is DTGVSQNPRHKITKRGQNVTFRCDPISEHNRLYWYRQTLGQGPEFLTYFQNEAQLEKSRLLSDRFSAERPKGSFSTLEIQRTEQGDSAMYLCASTTQGFGYNEQFFGPGTRLTVL.

The chain uses TRBV5-3 and TRBJ2-7; TRBD1 aligns across 12 bases. TRBV5-3 is flagged as an ORF with uncertain function. After removal of 2 bases from V and 6 bases from J, the junction contained 15 bases not matched to a gene. This CDR3 spans 18 amino acids. The CDR3 reads CARSLQPPGQGALCEQYF. The CDR3 nucleotides read TGTGCCAGAAGCTTACAGCCGCCGGGACAGGGGGCCTTGTGCGAGCAGTACTTC.

V and J are TRBV10-3 and TRBJ1-5, with no clear D. The CDR3 is 14 residues long. Trimming cost V 0 bases and J 5 bases, with 8 bases left between them. Per germline, CDR1 ENHRY and CDR2 SYGVKD. The CDR3 spells CAISESGPDQPQHF. In DNA form, the CDR3 reads TGTGCCATCAGTGAGTCGGGCCCAGATCAGCCCCAGCATTTT.

CDR3 DNA: TGTGCCAGCAGGGAGGACAGCGCCTACGAGCAGTACTTC. It specifies CASREDSAYEQYF. The chain uses TRBV7-9 and TRBJ2-7; perhaps TRBD1 as D (6 bases). This CDR3 has 13 amino acids. V was shortened by 6 bases and J by 2 bases, with 11 bases between the two germline ends. Germline V lookup: CDR1 SEHNR, CDR2 FQNEAQ (reference sequence). The entire variable domain, with the rest obtained from reference TRBV7-9 and TRBJ2-7, is as follows: DTGVSQNPRHKITKRGQNVTFRCDPISEHNRLYWYRQTLGQGPEFLTYFQNEAQLEKSRLLSDRFSAERPKGSFSTLEIQRTEQGDSAMYLCASREDSAYEQYFGPGTRLTVT.

The chain has TRBV9 and TRBJ2-7; 11 bases map to TRBD2. CDR1 and CDR2 (germline): SGDLS, YYNGEE. The CDR3 consists of 14 residues. V shed 4 bases, J shed 3 bases, and the junction held 3 bases outside the gene matches. Here the CDR3 reads CASSPTSGGYEQYF. Written as DNA, the CDR3 is TGTGCCAGCAGCCCTACTAGCGGGGGCTACGAGCAGTACTTC.

This chain links TRBV19 with TRBJ1-2, with D possibly matching TRBD1 (6 bases). Germline CDR1 is LNHDA and CDR2 is SQIVND (reference sequence). V lost 3 bases to trimming and J lost 4 bases, with 18 bases between them. There are 16 residues in the CDR3. The CDR3 protein is CASSIGKGHPSYGYTF. CDR3 sequence (DNA): TGTGCCAGTAGTATTGGGAAGGGACACCCGTCCTATGGCTACACCTTC.